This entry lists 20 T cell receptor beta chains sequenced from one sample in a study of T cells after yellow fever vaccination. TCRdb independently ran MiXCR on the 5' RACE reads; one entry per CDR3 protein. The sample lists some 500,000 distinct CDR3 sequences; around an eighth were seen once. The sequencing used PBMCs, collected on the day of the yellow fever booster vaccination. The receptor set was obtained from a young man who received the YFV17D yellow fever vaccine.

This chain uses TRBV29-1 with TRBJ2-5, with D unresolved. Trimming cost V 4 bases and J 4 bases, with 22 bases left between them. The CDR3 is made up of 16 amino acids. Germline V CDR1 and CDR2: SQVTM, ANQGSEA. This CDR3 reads CSVGRPVLTNLETQYF. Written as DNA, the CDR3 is TGCAGCGTTGGTAGGCCGGTACTCACCAACCTAGAGACCCAGTACTTC.

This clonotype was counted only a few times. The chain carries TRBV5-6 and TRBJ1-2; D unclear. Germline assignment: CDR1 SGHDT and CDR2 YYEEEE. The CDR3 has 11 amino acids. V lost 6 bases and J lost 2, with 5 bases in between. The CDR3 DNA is TGTGCCAGCATTGGGAACTATGGCTACACCTTC. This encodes CASIGNYGYTF.

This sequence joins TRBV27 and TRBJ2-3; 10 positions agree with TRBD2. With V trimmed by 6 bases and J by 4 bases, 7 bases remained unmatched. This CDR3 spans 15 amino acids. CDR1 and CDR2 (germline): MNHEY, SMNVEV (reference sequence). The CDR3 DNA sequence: TGTGCCAGCAGCAAGCTAGCGGGAGCGTCAGATACGCAGTATTTT. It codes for CASSKLAGASDTQYF.

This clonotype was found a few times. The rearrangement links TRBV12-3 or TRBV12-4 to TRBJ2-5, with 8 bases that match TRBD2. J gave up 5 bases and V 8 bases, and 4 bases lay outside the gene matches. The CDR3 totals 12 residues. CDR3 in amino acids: CASHSSGETQYF. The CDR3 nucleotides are TGTGCCAGCCACTCTAGCGGGGAGACCCAGTACTTC.

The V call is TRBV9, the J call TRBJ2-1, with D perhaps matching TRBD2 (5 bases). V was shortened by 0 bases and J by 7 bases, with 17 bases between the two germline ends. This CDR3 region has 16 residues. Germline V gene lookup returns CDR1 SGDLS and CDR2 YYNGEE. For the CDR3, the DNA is TGTGCCAGCAGCGTAGCATCCGGGGTAGCAGAAAATGAGCAGTTCTTC. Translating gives CASSVASGVAENEQFF.

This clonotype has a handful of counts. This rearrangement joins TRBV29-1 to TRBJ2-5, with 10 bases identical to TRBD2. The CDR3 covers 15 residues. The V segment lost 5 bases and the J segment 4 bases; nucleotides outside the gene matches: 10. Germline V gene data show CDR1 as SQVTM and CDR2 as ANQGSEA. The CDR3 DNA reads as TGCAGCGTTAAACCCCTAGCGGGAGCGAGAGAGACCCAGTACTTC. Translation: CSVKPLAGARETQYF.

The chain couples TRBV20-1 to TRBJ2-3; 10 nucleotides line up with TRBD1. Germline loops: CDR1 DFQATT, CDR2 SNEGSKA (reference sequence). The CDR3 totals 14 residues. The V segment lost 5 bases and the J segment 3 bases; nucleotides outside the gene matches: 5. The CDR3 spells CSAGQGVVTDTQYF. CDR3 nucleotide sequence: TGCAGTGCTGGACAGGGGGTAGTAACAGATACGCAGTATTTT.

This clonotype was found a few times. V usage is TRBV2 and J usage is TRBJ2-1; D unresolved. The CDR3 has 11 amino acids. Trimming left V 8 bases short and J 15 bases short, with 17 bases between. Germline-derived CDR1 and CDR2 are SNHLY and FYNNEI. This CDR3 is CASVLSEMVFF. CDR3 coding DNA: TGTGCCAGCGTACTGTCGGAGATGGTGTTCTTC.

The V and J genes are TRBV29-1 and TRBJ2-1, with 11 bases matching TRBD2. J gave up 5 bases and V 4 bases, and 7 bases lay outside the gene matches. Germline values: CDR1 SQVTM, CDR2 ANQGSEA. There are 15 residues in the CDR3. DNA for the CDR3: TGCAGCGTTGGGTCTAGCGGGAGGAACAACAATGAGCAGTTCTTC. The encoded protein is CSVGSSGRNNNEQFF.

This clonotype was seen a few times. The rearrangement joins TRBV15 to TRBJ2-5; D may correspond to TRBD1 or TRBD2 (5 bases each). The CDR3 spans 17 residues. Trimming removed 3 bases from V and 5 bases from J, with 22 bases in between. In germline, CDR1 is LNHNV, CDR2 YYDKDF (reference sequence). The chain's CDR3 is CATSSSGLGLRGETQYF. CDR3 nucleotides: TGTGCCACCAGCAGTTCCGGCCTGGGGCTGAGAGGGGAGACCCAGTACTTC.

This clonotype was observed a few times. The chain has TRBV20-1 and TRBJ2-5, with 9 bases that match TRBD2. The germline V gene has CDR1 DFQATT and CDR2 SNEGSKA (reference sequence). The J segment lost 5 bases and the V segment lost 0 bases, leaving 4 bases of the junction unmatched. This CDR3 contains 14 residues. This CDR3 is CSARDLAGLETQYF. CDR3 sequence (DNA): TGCAGTGCTAGAGACCTAGCGGGACTGGAGACCCAGTACTTC.

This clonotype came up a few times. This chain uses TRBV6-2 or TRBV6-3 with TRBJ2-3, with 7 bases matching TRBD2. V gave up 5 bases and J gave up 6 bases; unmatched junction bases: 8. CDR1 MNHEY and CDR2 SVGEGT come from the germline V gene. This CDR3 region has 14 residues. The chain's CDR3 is CASSPLAEYDTQYF. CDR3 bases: TGTGCCAGCAGTCCCCTAGCGGAGTATGATACGCAGTATTTT.

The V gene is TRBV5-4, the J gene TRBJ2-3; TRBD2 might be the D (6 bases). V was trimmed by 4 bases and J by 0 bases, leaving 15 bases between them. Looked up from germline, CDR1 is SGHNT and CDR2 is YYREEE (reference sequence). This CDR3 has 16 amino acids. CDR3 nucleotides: TGTGCCAGCAGCCCACCGTCTAGCGCGAGCACAGATACGCAGTATTTT. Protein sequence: CASSPPSSASTDTQYF.

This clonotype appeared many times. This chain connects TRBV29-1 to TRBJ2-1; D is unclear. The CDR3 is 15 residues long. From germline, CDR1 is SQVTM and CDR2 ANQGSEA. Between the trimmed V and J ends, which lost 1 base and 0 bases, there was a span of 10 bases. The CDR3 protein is CSVEVTSSSYNEQFF. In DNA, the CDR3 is TGCAGCGTTGAAGTGACATCTAGCTCCTACAATGAGCAGTTCTTC.

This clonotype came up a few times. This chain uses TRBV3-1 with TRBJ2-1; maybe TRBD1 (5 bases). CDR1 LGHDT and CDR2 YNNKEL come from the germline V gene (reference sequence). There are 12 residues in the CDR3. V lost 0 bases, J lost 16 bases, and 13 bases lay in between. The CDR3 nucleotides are TGTGCCAGCAGCCAAGATTGGGGCCGATTCTTCTTC. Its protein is CASSQDWGRFFF.

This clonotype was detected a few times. Here the CDR3 reads CASSLSTGTGGSDGYTF. CDR3 in DNA: TGTGCCAGCAGCTTGTCTACTGGGACAGGTGGTTCGGATGGCTACACCTTC. This chain connects TRBV7-3 to TRBJ1-2; the match to TRBD1 covers 8 bases. This CDR3 contains 17 residues. V gave up 3 bases and J gave up 6 bases; unmatched junction bases: 15. The V gene's germline CDR1 is SGHTA and CDR2 FQGTGA.

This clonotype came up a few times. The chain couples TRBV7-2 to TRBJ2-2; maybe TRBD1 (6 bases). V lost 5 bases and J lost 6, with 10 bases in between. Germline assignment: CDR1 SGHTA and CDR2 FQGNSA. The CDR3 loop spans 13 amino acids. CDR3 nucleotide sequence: TGTGCCAGCAGCCACGGACAGCCCGGGGAGCTGTTTTTT. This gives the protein CASSHGQPGELFF.

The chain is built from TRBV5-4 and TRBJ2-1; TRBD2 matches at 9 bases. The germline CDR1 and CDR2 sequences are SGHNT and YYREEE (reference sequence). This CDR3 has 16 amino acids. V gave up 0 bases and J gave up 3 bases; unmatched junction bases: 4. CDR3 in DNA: TGTGCCAGCAGCTTGGCCCCTAGCGGGGTCTACAATGAGCAGTTCTTC. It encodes CASSLAPSGVYNEQFF.

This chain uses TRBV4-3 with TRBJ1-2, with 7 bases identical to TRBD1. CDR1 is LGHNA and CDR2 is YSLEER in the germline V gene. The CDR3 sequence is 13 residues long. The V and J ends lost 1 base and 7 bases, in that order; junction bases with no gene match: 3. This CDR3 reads CASSQGDSPGYTF. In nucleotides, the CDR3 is TGCGCCAGCAGCCAAGGGGACAGTCCTGGCTACACCTTC.

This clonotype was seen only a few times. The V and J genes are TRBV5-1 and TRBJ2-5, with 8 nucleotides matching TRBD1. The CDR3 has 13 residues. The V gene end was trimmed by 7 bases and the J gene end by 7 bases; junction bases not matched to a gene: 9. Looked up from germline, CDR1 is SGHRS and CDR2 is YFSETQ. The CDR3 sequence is CASAGQGLGTQYF. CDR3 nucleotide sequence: TGCGCCAGCGCAGGACAGGGCTTAGGGACCCAGTACTTC.